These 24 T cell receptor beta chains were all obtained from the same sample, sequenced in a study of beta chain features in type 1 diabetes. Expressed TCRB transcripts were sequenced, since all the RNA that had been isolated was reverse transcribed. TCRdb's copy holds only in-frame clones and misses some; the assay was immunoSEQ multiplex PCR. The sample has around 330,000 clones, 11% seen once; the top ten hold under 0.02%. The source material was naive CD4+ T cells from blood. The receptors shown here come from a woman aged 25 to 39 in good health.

CDR3 sequence: CASRQNSGRQETQYF. Written as DNA, the CDR3 is TGTGCCAGCAGGCAAAACAGCGGTCGCCAAGAGACCCAGTACTTC. V is TRBV28 and J is TRBJ2-5, with D perhaps TRBD2 (5 bases). Germline CDR1 reads MDHEN; CDR2 reads SYDVKM. The CDR3 runs to 15 residues. The germline V and J ends were trimmed by 6 bases and 1 base, with 15 bases remaining between them.

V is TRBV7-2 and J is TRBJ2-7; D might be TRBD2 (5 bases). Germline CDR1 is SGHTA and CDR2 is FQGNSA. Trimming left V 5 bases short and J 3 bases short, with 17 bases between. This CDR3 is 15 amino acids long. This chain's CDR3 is CASSRGSGGGYEQYF. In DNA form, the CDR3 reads TGTGCCAGCAGCCGAGGGTCAGGTGGAGGCTACGAGCAGTACTTC.

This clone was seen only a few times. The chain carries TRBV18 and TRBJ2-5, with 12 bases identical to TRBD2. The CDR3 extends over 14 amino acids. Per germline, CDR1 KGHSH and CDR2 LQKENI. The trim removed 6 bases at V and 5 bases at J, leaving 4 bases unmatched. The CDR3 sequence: CASSQLAGGETQYF. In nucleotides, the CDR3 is TGTGCCAGCTCCCAACTAGCGGGAGGCGAGACCCAGTACTTC.

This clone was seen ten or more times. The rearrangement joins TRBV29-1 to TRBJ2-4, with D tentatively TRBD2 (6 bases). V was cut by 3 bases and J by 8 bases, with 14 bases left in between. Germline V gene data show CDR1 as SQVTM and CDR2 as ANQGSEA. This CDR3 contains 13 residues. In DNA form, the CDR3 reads TGCAGCGTTGATTTGGGAGGTCGGGACATTCAGTACTTC. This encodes CSVDLGGRDIQYF.

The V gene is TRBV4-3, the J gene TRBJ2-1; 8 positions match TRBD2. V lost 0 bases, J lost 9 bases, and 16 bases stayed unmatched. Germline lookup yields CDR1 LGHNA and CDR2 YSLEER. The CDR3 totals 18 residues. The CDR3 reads CASSQDAPSGSQGREQFF. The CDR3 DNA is TGCGCCAGCAGCCAAGATGCCCCAAGCGGGAGCCAAGGGCGTGAGCAGTTCTTC.

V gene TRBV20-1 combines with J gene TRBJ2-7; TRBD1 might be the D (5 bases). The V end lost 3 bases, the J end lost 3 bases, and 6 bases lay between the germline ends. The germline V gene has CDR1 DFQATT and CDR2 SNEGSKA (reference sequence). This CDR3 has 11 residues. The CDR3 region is CSASQGYEQYF. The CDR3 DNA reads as TGCAGTGCTAGCCAGGGCTACGAGCAGTACTTC.

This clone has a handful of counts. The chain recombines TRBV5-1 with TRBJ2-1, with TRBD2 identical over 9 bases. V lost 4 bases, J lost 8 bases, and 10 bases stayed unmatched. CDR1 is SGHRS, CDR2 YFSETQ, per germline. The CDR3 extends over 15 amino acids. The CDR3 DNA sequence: TGCGCCAGCAGCCCCCTAGCGGGGCCTGTGGATGAGCAGTTCTTC. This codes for CASSPLAGPVDEQFF. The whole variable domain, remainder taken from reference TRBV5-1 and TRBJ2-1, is KAGVTQTPRYLIKTRGQQVTLSCSPISGHRSVSWYQQTPGQGLQFLFEYFSETQRNKGNFPGRFSGRQFSNSRSEMNVSTLELGDSALYLCASSPLAGPVDEQFFGPGTRLTVL.

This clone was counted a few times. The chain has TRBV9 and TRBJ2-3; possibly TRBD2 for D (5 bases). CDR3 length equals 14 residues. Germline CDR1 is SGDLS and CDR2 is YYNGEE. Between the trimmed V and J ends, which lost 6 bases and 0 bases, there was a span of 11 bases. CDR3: CASNKRASTDTQYF. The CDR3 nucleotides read TGTGCCAGCAACAAGAGGGCCAGCACAGATACGCAGTATTTT.

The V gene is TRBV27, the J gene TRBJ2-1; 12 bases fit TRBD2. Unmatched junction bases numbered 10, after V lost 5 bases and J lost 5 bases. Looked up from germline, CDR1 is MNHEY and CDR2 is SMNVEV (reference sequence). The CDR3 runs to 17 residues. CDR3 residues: CASSPLTSGRSNNEQFF. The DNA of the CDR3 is TGTGCCAGCAGTCCGCTGACTAGCGGGAGAAGTAACAATGAGCAGTTCTTC.

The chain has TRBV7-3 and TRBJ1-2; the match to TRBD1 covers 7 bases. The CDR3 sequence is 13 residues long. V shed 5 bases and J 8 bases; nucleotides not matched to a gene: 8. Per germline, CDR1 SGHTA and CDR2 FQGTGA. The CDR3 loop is CASSATGSGGYTF. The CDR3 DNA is TGTGCCAGCAGCGCGACAGGGTCAGGCGGCTACACCTTC.

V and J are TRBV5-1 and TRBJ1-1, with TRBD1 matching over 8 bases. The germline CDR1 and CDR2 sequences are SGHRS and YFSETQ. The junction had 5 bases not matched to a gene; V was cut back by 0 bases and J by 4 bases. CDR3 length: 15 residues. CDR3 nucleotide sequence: TGCGCCAGCAGCTTGGGGACAGGGATGGCCACTGAAGCTTTCTTT. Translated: CASSLGTGMATEAFF. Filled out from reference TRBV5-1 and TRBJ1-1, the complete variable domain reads KAGVTQTPRYLIKTRGQQVTLSCSPISGHRSVSWYQQTPGQGLQFLFEYFSETQRNKGNFPGRFSGRQFSNSRSEMNVSTLELGDSALYLCASSLGTGMATEAFFGQGTRLTVV.

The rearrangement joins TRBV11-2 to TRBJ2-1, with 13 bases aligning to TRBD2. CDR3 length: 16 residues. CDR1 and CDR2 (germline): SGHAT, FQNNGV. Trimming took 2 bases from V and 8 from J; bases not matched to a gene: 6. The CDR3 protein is CASSLITSGRGYEQFF. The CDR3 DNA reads TGTGCCAGCAGCTTAATTACTAGCGGGAGGGGATATGAGCAGTTCTTC.

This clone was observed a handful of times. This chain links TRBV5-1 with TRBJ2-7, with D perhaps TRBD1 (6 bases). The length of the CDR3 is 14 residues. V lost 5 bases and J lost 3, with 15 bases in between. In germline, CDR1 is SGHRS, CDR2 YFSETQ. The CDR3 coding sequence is TGCGCCAGCAGTCCGCGGACAGACGACTACGAGCAGTACTTC. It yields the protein CASSPRTDDYEQYF.

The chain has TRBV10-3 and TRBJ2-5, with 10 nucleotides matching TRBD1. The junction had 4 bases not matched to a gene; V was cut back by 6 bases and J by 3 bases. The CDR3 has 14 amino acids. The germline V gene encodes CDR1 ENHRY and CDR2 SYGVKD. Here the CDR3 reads CAIRTTGGEETQYF. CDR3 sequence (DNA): TGTGCCATCAGGACGACAGGGGGCGAAGAGACCCAGTACTTC.

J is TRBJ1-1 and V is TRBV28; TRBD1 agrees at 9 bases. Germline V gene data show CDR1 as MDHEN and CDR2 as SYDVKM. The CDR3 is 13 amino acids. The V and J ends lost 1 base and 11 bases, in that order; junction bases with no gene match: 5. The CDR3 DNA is TGTGCCAGCAGTTTATACGGGGACAGGGTTGCTTTCTTT. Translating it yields CASSLYGDRVAFF.

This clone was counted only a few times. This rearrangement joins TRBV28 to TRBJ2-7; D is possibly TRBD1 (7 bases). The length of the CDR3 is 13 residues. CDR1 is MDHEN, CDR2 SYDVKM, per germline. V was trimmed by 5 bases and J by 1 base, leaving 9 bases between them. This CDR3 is CASSAGQSYEQYF. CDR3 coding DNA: TGTGCCAGCAGTGCGGGACAGTCCTACGAGCAGTACTTC.

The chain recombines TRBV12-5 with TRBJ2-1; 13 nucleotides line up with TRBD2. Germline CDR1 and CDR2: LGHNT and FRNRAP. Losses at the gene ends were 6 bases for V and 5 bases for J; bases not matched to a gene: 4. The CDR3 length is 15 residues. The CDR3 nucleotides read TGTGCTAGTGGCCTAGGACTAGCGGGAGACAATGAGCAGTTCTTC. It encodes CASGLGLAGDNEQFF.

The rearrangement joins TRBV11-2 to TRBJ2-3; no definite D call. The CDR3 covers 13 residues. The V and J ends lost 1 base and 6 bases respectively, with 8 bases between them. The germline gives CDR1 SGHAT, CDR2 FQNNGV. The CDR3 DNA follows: TGTGCCAGCAGCTTAGGTCTTTCGGATACGCAGTATTTT. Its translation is CASSLGLSDTQYF. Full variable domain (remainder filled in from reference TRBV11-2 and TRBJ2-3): EAGVAQSPRYKIIEKRQSVAFWCNPISGHATLYWYQQILGQGPKLLIQFQNNGVVDDSQLPKDRFSAERLKGVDSTLKIQPAKLEDSAVYLCASSLGLSDTQYFGPGTRLTVL.

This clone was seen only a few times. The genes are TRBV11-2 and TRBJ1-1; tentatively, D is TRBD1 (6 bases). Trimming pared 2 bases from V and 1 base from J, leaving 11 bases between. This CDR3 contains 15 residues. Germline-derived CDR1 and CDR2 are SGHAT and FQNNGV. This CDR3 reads CASSLPGTRNTEAFF. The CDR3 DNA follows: TGTGCCAGCAGCTTACCCGGGACAAGGAACACTGAAGCTTTCTTT.

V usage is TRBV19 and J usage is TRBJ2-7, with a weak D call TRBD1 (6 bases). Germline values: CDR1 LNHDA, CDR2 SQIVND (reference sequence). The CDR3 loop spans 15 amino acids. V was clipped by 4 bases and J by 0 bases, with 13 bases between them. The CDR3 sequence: CASSTRQESSYEQYF. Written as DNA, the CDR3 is TGTGCCAGTAGTACCCGACAGGAGAGCTCCTACGAGCAGTACTTC. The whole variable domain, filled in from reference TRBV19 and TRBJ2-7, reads DGGITQSPKYLFRKEGQNVTLSCEQNLNHDAMYWYRQDPGQGLRLIYYSQIVNDFQKGDIAEGYSVSREKKESFPLTVTSAQKNPTAFYLCASSTRQESSYEQYFGPGTRLTVT.

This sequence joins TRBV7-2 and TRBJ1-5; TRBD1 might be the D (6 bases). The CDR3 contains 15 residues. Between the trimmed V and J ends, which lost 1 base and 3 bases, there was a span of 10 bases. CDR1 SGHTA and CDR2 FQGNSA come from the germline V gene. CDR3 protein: CASSLVGGANQPQHF. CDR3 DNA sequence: TGTGCCAGCAGCTTAGTCGGGGGGGCCAATCAGCCCCAGCATTTT.

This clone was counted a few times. In DNA form, the CDR3 reads TGTGCCAGCAGACAAGGACAGCAATATGGCTACACCTTC. Amino acid sequence: CASRQGQQYGYTF. The chain uses TRBV7-9 and TRBJ1-2, with D perhaps matching TRBD1 (6 bases). With 6 bases removed from V and 5 bases from J, the gap between germline ends came to 13 bases. Looked up from germline, CDR1 is SEHNR and CDR2 is FQNEAQ (reference sequence). The CDR3 runs 13 residues. Filled out from reference TRBV7-9 and TRBJ1-2, the complete variable domain reads DTGVSQNPRHKITKRGQNVTFRCDPISEHNRLYWYRQTLGQGPEFLTYFQNEAQLEKSRLLSDRFSAERPKGSFSTLEIQRTEQGDSAMYLCASRQGQQYGYTFGSGTRLTVV.

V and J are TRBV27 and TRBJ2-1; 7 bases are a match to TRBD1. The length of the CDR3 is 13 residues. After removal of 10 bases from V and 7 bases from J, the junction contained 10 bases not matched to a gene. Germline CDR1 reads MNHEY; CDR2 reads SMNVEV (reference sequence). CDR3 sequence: CATSWTGLNEQFF. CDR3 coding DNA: TGTGCCACGAGCTGGACAGGTCTGAATGAGCAGTTCTTC.

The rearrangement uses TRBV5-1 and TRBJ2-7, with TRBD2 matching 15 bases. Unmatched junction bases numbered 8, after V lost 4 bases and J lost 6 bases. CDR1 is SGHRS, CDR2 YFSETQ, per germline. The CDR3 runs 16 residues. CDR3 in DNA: TGCGCCAGCAGCGTCGGACTAGCGGGAGGGCAGGTCGAGCAGTACTTC. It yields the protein CASSVGLAGGQVEQYF. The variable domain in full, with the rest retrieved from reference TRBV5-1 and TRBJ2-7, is KAGVTQTPRYLIKTRGQQVTLSCSPISGHRSVSWYQQTPGQGLQFLFEYFSETQRNKGNFPGRFSGRQFSNSRSEMNVSTLELGDSALYLCASSVGLAGGQVEQYFGPGTRLTVT.